This entry describes one TCR beta chain. What it binds is unknown. The source of the sample is a study of cytomegalovirus exposure and HLA in healthy donors. Study-wide background: An earlier analysis found roughly 100 million unique TCR beta sequences from around 180 million T cells. Around 85 million unique TCR sequences came from HLA-typed donors in an early release.

The CDR3 sequence is 17 residues long. With 3 bases clipped from V and 2 bases from J, the junction kept 10 bases outside the gene matches. Looked up from germline, CDR1 is MNHEY and CDR2 is SMNVEV (reference sequence). Primers included in the PCR were 60 Vbeta and 13 Jbeta primers. Using immunoSEQ multiplex PCR, the repertoire was profiled, and TCRdb retains in-frame clones only, with some absent. The table records approximately 180,000 clones, roughly three quarters of them present only once. Study observations and caveats: Earlier analysis yielded a pattern in which most TCR beta V segments were productive about 90% or about 30% of the time. Sequence variants that were highly shared formed a cluster that was likely a sequencing artifact.

V and J are TRBV27 and TRBJ2-1; 7 nucleotides line up with TRBD2. The specimen was PBMCs. This sequence was found in a male donor in good health and CMV-seronegative. CDR3 DNA sequence: TGTGCCAGCAGTTTCTCCCGGACTAGGGGAACCTACAATGAGCAGTTCTTC. Its protein product is CASSFSRTRGTYNEQFF.